This T cell receptor (beta chain) originates from a study of T cell repertoires in cytomegalovirus infection. Using its own MiXCR run on the reads, TCRdb lists one record per CDR3 protein. The sample contains a few hundred thousand distinct CDR3 sequences, about a sixth of which appear only once. The V gene's germline CDR1 is SNHLY and CDR2 FYNNEI. The junction had 3 bases not matched to a gene; V was cut back by 7 bases and J by 5 bases. The CDR3 is 13 amino acids. This chain connects TRBV2 to TRBJ2-1, with 9 positions matching TRBD2. The sequence was collected from a human donor in good health (CMV status not recorded). Some clones in this sample may be carry-over from other donors' samples. Sequenced sample: PBMCs. The CDR3 here is CASTKREDNEQFF. Here the CDR3 DNA reads TGTGCCAGCACAAAGCGGGAGGACAATGAGCAGTTCTTC. The full variable domain, rest sourced from reference TRBV2 and TRBJ2-1, is EPEVTQTPSHQVTQMGQEVILRCVPISNHLYFYWYRQILGQKVEFLVSFYNNEISEKSEIFDDQFSVERPDGSNFTLKIRSTKLEDSAMYFCASTKREDNEQFFGPGTRLTVL.